This T cell receptor (beta chain) comes out of a study of post-analysis software for immune sequencing data. About the research overall: The disease courses covered relapsing-remitting, secondary progressive and progressive-relapsing multiple sclerosis. General study results and limits: Batch-mates among the samples co-clustered strongly by F measure. A handful of TRBV segments, including TRBV5-6, TRBV5-1 and TRBV20-1, were more frequent in patients than controls. Controls' normalized Chao1 diversity significantly exceeded that of multiple sclerosis patients.

Each TCR beta cDNA library carried unique molecular identifiers. From approximately 1 to 10 million T cells, roughly 0.5 million cDNA molecules were obtained. A single record per CDR3 protein comes from TCRdb applying MiXCR to the PCR reads. There are about 460,000 distinct CDR3 sequences in the sample; roughly 45% occur only once, and 9% to 14% lies in the top ten. In its sample, this clonotype was seen a few times. The target antigen is unknown. The V gene lost 3 bases and the J gene lost 4 bases, with 16 bases spanning the gap. CDR3 size: 16 residues. Source material: blood. V and J are TRBV12-3 or TRBV12-4 and TRBJ2-1; D is ambiguous. This clonotype originated in a girl between 10 and 17 years old with multiple sclerosis. CDR3 protein: CASSFDGQRGYNEQFF. The DNA for the CDR3 is TGTGCCAGCAGTTTCGACGGCCAGCGAGGTTACAATGAGCAGTTCTTC.